This T cell receptor beta chain was recovered during a study of patients and donors after allogeneic stem cell transplantation. The CDR3 sequence is 14 residues long. J gave up 5 bases and V 8 bases, and 8 bases lay outside the gene matches. This clonotype came up a few times. TCRdb independently ran MiXCR on the RT-PCR reads; one entry per CDR3 protein. The top ten clones hold approximately 10% of a sample with roughly 250,000 distinct CDR3 sequences, around an eighth of them seen once. The sequencing input was blood, either unsorted or a sorted T cell fraction (not recorded which). J is TRBJ2-5 and V is TRBV12-3 or TRBV12-4, with TRBD2 identical over 10 bases. The source of this sequence is a human donor who was either an allogeneic HSCT recipient or a stem cell or donor lymphocyte infusion donor (not recorded which). It is not recorded whose cells these are; they may come from a transplant donor. The CDR3 region has the DNA TGTGCCAGCGGGAGCGGGGGGGCCGGGGAGACCCAGTACTTC. This codes for CASGSGGAGETQYF.